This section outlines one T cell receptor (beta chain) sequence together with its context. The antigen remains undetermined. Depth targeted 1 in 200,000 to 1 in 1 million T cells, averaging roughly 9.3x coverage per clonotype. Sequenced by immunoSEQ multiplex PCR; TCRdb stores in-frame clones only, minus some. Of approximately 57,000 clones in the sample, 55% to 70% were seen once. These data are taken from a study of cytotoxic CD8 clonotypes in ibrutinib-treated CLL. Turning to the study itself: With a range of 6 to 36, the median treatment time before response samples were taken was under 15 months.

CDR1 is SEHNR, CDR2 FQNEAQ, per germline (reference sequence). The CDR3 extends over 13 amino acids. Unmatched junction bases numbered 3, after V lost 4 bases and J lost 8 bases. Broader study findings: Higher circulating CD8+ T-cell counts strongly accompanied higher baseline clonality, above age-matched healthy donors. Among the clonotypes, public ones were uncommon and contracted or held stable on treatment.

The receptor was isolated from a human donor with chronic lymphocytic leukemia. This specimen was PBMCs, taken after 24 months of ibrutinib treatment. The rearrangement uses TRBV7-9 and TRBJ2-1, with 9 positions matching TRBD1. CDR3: CASSWGTGYEQFF. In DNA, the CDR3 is TGTGCCAGCAGCTGGGGGACAGGGTATGAGCAGTTCTTC.